The next 22 T cell receptor beta chains were all read from a single sample in a study of cytomegalovirus exposure and HLA in healthy donors (dated by TCRdb to the late 2010s). The library came from the immunoSEQ multiplex PCR assay. For the multiplex PCR, a mixture combining 60 forward primers for TCR Vbeta segments and 13 reverse primers for TCR Jbeta segments was used. TCRdb provides this immuneACCESS table in a form limited to in-frame rearrangements. Some clones are lacking; in checked studies, under half of them reflect an unresolved V gene, and why the rest are absent is not known. Here the sample has approximately 210,000 clones; 80% to 90% occur a single time. About 1.2% of the sample goes to the ten largest clones. The sample comprised PBMCs. Source of these receptors: a young man in good health and CMV-seronegative.

This clone was counted between two and nine times. The chain links TRBV5-4 to TRBJ2-1, with TRBD2 matching over 7 bases. V was pared by 1 base and J by 5 bases, with 6 bases of the junction left unmatched. The germline V gene has CDR1 SGHNT and CDR2 YYREEE (reference sequence). The CDR3 length is 15 residues. The CDR3 region has the DNA TGTGCCAGCAGCTTGTTGGGGGGGGGTGACAATGAGCAGTTCTTC. Protein: CASSLLGGGDNEQFF.

V usage is TRBV6-5 and J usage is TRBJ1-2, with TRBD1 identical over 7 bases. This CDR3 is built from 13 residues. After removal of 6 bases from V and 4 bases from J, the junction contained 5 bases not matched to a gene. Per the germline V gene, CDR1 is MNHEY and CDR2 is SVGAGI. CDR3 region: CASSRTGAYGYTF. The CDR3 DNA reads TGTGCCAGCAGCAGAACAGGGGCCTATGGCTACACCTTC.

This clone has only one observation. The J gene is TRBJ1-1, the V gene TRBV30; D gene unclear. The CDR3 runs 10 residues. V was shortened by 5 bases and J by 5 bases, with 6 bases between the two germline ends. Germline assignment: CDR1 GTSNPN and CDR2 SVGIG (reference sequence). CDR3 region: CAWGRTEAFF. Here the CDR3 DNA reads TGTGCCTGGGGGAGGACTGAAGCTTTCTTT.

This clone was seen just once. The chain carries TRBV5-5 and TRBJ1-5; D is unresolved. This CDR3 is 15 amino acids long. Germline V gene lookup returns CDR1 SGHKS and CDR2 YYEKEE (reference sequence). Trimming cost V 0 bases and J 0 bases, with 7 bases left between them. The CDR3 is CASSLVGDSNQPQHF. The CDR3 bases are TGTGCCAGCAGCTTGGTTGGAGATAGCAATCAGCCCCAGCATTTT.

This sequence joins TRBV7-2 and TRBJ1-1; no reliable D call. Germline V gives CDR1 SGHTA, CDR2 FQGNSA. Trimming cost V 5 bases and J 6 bases, with 10 bases left between them. The CDR3 runs to 12 residues. The CDR3 reads CASSLLLPEAFF. The CDR3, as DNA: TGTGCCAGCAGCCTACTCCTCCCTGAAGCTTTCTTT.

This rearrangement joins TRBV2 to TRBJ2-1, with 8 bases identical to TRBD1. The CDR3 spans 15 residues. V shed 2 bases, J shed 7 bases, and the junction held 7 bases outside the gene matches. Looked up from germline, CDR1 is SNHLY and CDR2 is FYNNEI. CDR3 DNA: TGTGCCAGCAGTGAATGGACAGGGTCTCTAAATGAGCAGTTCTTC. Translating it yields CASSEWTGSLNEQFF.

The chain is built from TRBV5-4 and TRBJ2-1; maybe TRBD2 (5 bases). Germline V gene lookup returns CDR1 SGHNT and CDR2 YYREEE (reference sequence). Deletions cut 0 bases from V and 7 bases from J, with 14 bases between. CDR3 length: 15 amino acids. CDR3 DNA sequence: TGTGCCAGCAGCTTGGGGCTAGCCCCGGAGAATGAGCAGTTCTTC. Residues: CASSLGLAPENEQFF.

The rearrangement links TRBV28 to TRBJ1-5; D is unclear. The CDR3 totals 16 residues. The germline V and J ends were trimmed by 1 base and 7 bases, with 17 bases remaining between them. The germline gives CDR1 MDHEN, CDR2 SYDVKM. The CDR3: CASSLFQHQRTQPQHF. The CDR3 DNA sequence: TGTGCCAGCAGTTTATTCCAGCACCAGCGTACCCAGCCCCAGCATTTT.

The rearrangement joins TRBV25-1 to TRBJ2-2; 12 nucleotides align to TRBD1. The J segment lost 5 bases and the V segment lost 4 bases, leaving 8 bases of the junction unmatched. CDR1 is MGHDK, CDR2 SYGVNS, per germline. This CDR3 spans 17 amino acids. The CDR3 nucleotides read TGTGCCAGCAGTGCGGCCGGGACAGGGGGCGGAACCGGGGAGCTGTTTTTT. This encodes CASSAAGTGGGTGELFF.

V is TRBV30 and J is TRBJ2-7, with 7 bases that match TRBD1. The CDR3 covers 15 residues. V lost 4 bases to trimming and J lost 3 bases; unmatched junction nucleotides: 12. Germline-derived CDR1 and CDR2 are GTSNPN and SVGIG (reference sequence). CDR3 nucleotide sequence: TGTGCCTGGAACCCGATACAGGGGACCGGCTACGAGCAGTACTTC. Translation gives CAWNPIQGTGYEQYF.

The gene calls are TRBV9 and TRBJ2-7; 8 bases align to TRBD2. Losses at the gene ends were 0 bases for V and 5 bases for J; bases not matched to a gene: 7. CDR1 and CDR2 (germline): SGDLS, YYNGEE. This CDR3 comprises 15 residues. CDR3 loop: CASSVDGGAGDEQYF. The CDR3 DNA reads as TGTGCCAGCAGCGTAGACGGGGGAGCGGGGGACGAGCAGTACTTC.

The chain couples TRBV11-2 to TRBJ1-2, with D maybe TRBD1 (6 bases). The V gene's germline CDR1 is SGHAT and CDR2 FQNNGV. CDR3 size: 13 residues. With 4 bases removed from V and 4 bases from J, the gap between germline ends came to 10 bases. CDR3: CASSSLDSYGYTF. The DNA for the CDR3 is TGTGCCAGCAGCTCCTTGGACAGCTATGGCTACACCTTC.

The chain recombines TRBV30 with TRBJ2-3, with 8 nucleotides matching TRBD2. Germline CDR1 reads GTSNPN; CDR2 reads SVGIG (reference sequence). This CDR3 comprises 17 residues. Trimming cost V 8 bases and J 2 bases; bases outside gene matches: 18. CDR3 coding DNA: TGTGCCGGGGGGGGCCCCTGGGCGGGAGGCCTCACAGATACGCAGTATTTT. Protein sequence: CAGGGPWAGGLTDTQYF.

This clone appeared once. CDR3: CASSTRTGFNQPQHF. The CDR3 bases are TGCGCCAGCAGCACCCGGACAGGGTTCAATCAGCCCCAGCATTTT. The gene calls are TRBV4-1 and TRBJ1-5, with 8 bases matching TRBD1. The CDR3 extends over 15 amino acids. Germline V gene lookup returns CDR1 MGHRA and CDR2 YSYEKL. Unmatched junction bases numbered 6, after V lost 5 bases and J lost 3 bases.

The V gene is TRBV5-4, the J gene TRBJ1-2; 11 positions agree with TRBD1. After removal of 3 bases from V and 4 bases from J, the junction contained 8 bases not matched to a gene. This CDR3 is 16 amino acids long. Germline CDR1 SGHNT, CDR2 YYREEE (reference sequence). The CDR3 region is CASSSPGQGAGYGYTF. The DNA of the CDR3 is TGTGCCAGCAGCTCGCCTGGACAGGGGGCGGGCTATGGCTACACCTTC.

To note about this clone: An end of the junction does not agree with germline; a read error may underlie this. The genes are TRBV5-6 and TRBJ2-1, with a possible D match to TRBD2 (7 bases). Germline values: CDR1 SGHDT, CDR2 YYEEEE. The CDR3 is 12 amino acids. Written as DNA, the CDR3 is TGTGCCAGCAGCTGGGGGGCTAGCGGACCGCTCTTC. This sequence encodes CASSWGASGPLF.

This chain uses TRBV6-5 with TRBJ2-1; 7 bases map to TRBD2. Germline V gene sequence: CDR1 MNHEY, CDR2 SVGAGI. V was clipped by 2 bases and J by 6 bases; unmatched bases: 7. The CDR3 consists of 15 residues. DNA of the CDR3: TGTGCCAGCAGTTACGTTCGGGGGGTTGGCAATGAGCAGTTCTTC. Its translation is CASSYVRGVGNEQFF.

The V call is TRBV19, the J call TRBJ1-5, with D maybe TRBD1 (6 bases). The CDR3 has 13 amino acids. Germline assignment: CDR1 LNHDA and CDR2 SQIVND (reference sequence). Trimming removed 4 bases from V and 7 bases from J, with 11 bases in between. CDR3 DNA: TGTGCCAGTAGTAGTAACAGGGCCCAGCCCCAGCATTTT. It encodes CASSSNRAQPQHF.

This chain links TRBV18 with TRBJ2-7; the match to TRBD1 covers 7 bases. V trimming: 4 bases; J trimming: 3 bases; junction bases outside the gene matches: 15. The V gene's germline CDR1 is KGHSH and CDR2 LQKENI. The CDR3 spans 17 residues. CDR3 coding DNA: TGTGCCAGCTCACTTACTACAGGGGCAATCGGACTCTACGAGCAGTACTTC. It encodes CASSLTTGAIGLYEQYF.

The chain links TRBV6-5 to TRBJ1-4; D possibly corresponds to TRBD1 (6 bases). The germline V gene has CDR1 MNHEY and CDR2 SVGAGI. The V and J ends lost 2 bases and 5 bases respectively, with 12 bases between them. The CDR3 has 15 amino acids. The CDR3 sequence is CASSYRRGRNEKLFF. CDR3 nucleotides: TGTGCCAGCAGTTACCGCAGGGGCAGGAATGAAAAACTGTTTTTT.

The rearrangement links TRBV5-5 to TRBJ1-2; TRBD1 might be the D (6 bases). CDR3 length: 15 residues. CDR1 and CDR2 from the germline V gene are SGHKS and YYEKEE (reference sequence). Trimming cost V 6 bases and J 2 bases, with 17 bases left between them. CDR3 residues: CASIPTGLANYGYTF. The CDR3, as DNA: TGTGCCAGCATACCGACAGGACTCGCGAACTATGGCTACACCTTC.

The chain recombines TRBV6-1 with TRBJ1-1, with 8 bases that match TRBD1. Trimming removed 6 bases from V and 5 bases from J; junction bases left unmatched: 5. The CDR3 runs 13 residues. In germline, CDR1 is MNHNS, CDR2 SASEGT. In nucleotides, the CDR3 is TGTGCCAGCAGCGCAGGGGGCTCTACTGAAGCTTTCTTT. Protein sequence: CASSAGGSTEAFF.